What follows are 24 T cell receptor beta chains derived from one specimen sequenced in a study of blood T cell repertoires in COVID-19. The protocol was immunoSEQ multiplex PCR, while the TCRdb copy is restricted to in-frame clones and leaves out a portion. Of some 120,000 clones listed, about 89% are singletons. The material sequenced was peripheral blood. Source of these receptors: a man between 35 and 55 years old with acute or convalescent COVID-19.

The table lists this clone with a few counts. The chain has TRBV6-5 and TRBJ2-7, with TRBD2 matching 11 bases. The V gene's germline CDR1 is MNHEY and CDR2 SVGAGI. The CDR3 spans 15 residues. J gave up 1 base and V 6 bases, and 5 bases lay outside the gene matches. In DNA form, the CDR3 reads TGTGCCAGCAGCCCCACTAGCGGGAGATCCTACGAGCAGTACTTC. Its translation: CASSPTSGRSYEQYF.

The CDR3 region is CASSLGSGSTDTQYF. The CDR3 bases are TGTGCCAGCAGCTTGGGTAGCGGGTCCACAGATACGCAGTATTTT. V and J are TRBV5-6 and TRBJ2-3; TRBD2 aligns across 7 bases. Germline-derived CDR1 and CDR2 are SGHDT and YYEEEE. This CDR3 contains 15 residues. V shed 0 bases, J shed 2 bases, and the junction held 3 bases outside the gene matches.

The rearrangement uses TRBV7-9 and TRBJ1-4; 7 bases are a match to TRBD1. CDR1 and CDR2 from the germline V gene are SEHNR and FQNEAQ (reference sequence). V trimming: 4 bases; J trimming: 1 base; junction bases outside the gene matches: 3. The CDR3 loop spans 15 amino acids. In nucleotides, the CDR3 is TGTGCCAGCAGCTCGGACAGGTTAACTAATGAAAAACTGTTTTTT. The encoded protein is CASSSDRLTNEKLFF.

The chain is built from TRBV20-1 and TRBJ2-3, with TRBD2 matching over 9 bases. The V gene end was trimmed by 3 bases and the J gene end by 4 bases; junction bases not matched to a gene: 2. CDR3 size: 13 residues. Germline values: CDR1 DFQATT, CDR2 SNEGSKA (reference sequence). CDR3 sequence reads: CSASGGRADTQYF. As DNA, the CDR3 is TGCAGTGCTAGTGGCGGGAGGGCAGATACGCAGTATTTT.

The chain is built from TRBV10-2 and TRBJ1-6; 9 bases map to TRBD1. Looked up from germline, CDR1 is WSHSY and CDR2 is SAAADI. The junction had 18 bases not matched to a gene; V was cut back by 5 bases and J by 13 bases. This CDR3 spans 17 amino acids. DNA for the CDR3: TGCGCCAGCAGTCCGGGACAGGGACCGTATTCTCGATCGCCCCTCCACTTT. It is translated as CASSPGQGPYSRSPLHF.

This clone was recorded only once. The chain couples TRBV10-3 to TRBJ1-5; 11 bases align to TRBD1. Germline CDR1 reads ENHRY; CDR2 reads SYGVKD. CDR3 length equals 14 residues. The trim removed 6 bases at V and 6 bases at J, leaving 4 bases unmatched. This chain's CDR3 is CAISGQGAGQPQHF. Written as DNA, the CDR3 is TGTGCCATCAGCGGACAGGGGGCTGGTCAGCCCCAGCATTTT.

This chain links TRBV10-2 with TRBJ1-2; TRBD1 is a possible D gene (6 bases). The CDR3 spans 14 residues. V lost 2 bases and J lost 6, with 13 bases in between. Looked up from germline, CDR1 is WSHSY and CDR2 is SAAADI. The CDR3, as DNA: TGCGCCAGCAGTGAGAACGGCGGGGGCAATGGCTACACCTTC. Translating it yields CASSENGGGNGYTF.

This sequence joins TRBV7-9 and TRBJ1-1; D unclear. The CDR3 has 16 residues. The V end was cut by 5 bases, the J end by 0 bases, with 16 bases between. Germline CDR1 reads SEHNR; CDR2 reads FQNEAQ (reference sequence). As DNA, the CDR3 is TGTGCCAGCAGCCCCAACGCCATTACACTGAACACTGAAGCTTTCTTT. Its protein is CASSPNAITLNTEAFF. The complete variable domain, with remaining parts taken from reference TRBV7-9 and TRBJ1-1, reads DTGVSQNPRHKITKRGQNVTFRCDPISEHNRLYWYRQTLGQGPEFLTYFQNEAQLEKSRLLSDRFSAERPKGSFSTLEIQRTEQGDSAMYLCASSPNAITLNTEAFFGQGTRLTVV.

V usage is TRBV6-5 and J usage is TRBJ1-2, with 8 bases that match TRBD1. Germline V gene lookup returns CDR1 MNHEY and CDR2 SVGAGI. The CDR3 sequence is 14 residues long. Germline trimming cut 8 bases from V and 4 bases from J; bases unmatched to any gene: 9. CDR3 sequence (DNA): TGTGCCAGCTCTACCCGGACAGGGACCTATGGCTACACCTTC. It translates to CASSTRTGTYGYTF.

This chain joins TRBV30 and TRBJ1-4; 9 nucleotides agree with TRBD1. With 2 bases clipped from V and 7 bases from J, the junction kept 5 bases outside the gene matches. CDR3 size: 14 residues. The germline V gene encodes CDR1 GTSNPN and CDR2 SVGIG (reference sequence). The DNA for the CDR3 is TGTGCCTGGAGTCCGGGACAGGGCCCTGAAAAACTGTTTTTT. Translation: CAWSPGQGPEKLFF.

This rearrangement joins TRBV7-2 to TRBJ2-1; perhaps TRBD1 as D (5 bases). CDR1 is SGHTA and CDR2 is FQGNSA in the germline V gene. The CDR3 contains 16 residues. V lost 5 bases to trimming and J lost 0 bases, with 14 bases between them. The CDR3, as DNA: TGTGCCAGCAGCCCAGGGATTCAGGGCTCCTACAATGAGCAGTTCTTC. Residues: CASSPGIQGSYNEQFF.

The V and J genes are TRBV3-1 (or the pseudogene TRBV3-2) and TRBJ2-1; the match to TRBD2 covers 9 bases. The junction had 5 bases not matched to a gene; V was cut back by 1 base and J by 4 bases. The CDR3 has 16 residues. Germline lookup yields CDR1 LGHDT and CDR2 YNNKEL (reference sequence). The CDR3 DNA sequence: TGTGCCAGCAGCCAAGCCCGCGGGAGGGCATACAATGAGCAGTTCTTC. This translates into CASSQARGRAYNEQFF.

This clone has only one observation. V usage is TRBV7-2 and J usage is TRBJ2-7; possible D gene TRBD2, 6 bases. V was pared by 5 bases and J by 1 base, with 15 bases between. The germline gives CDR1 SGHTA, CDR2 FQGNSA. The CDR3 is made up of 15 amino acids. The DNA of the CDR3 is TGTGCCAGCAGCCCCCACGGGAGTCGATCCTACGAGCAGTACTTC. Translating gives CASSPHGSRSYEQYF. Variable domain in full (rest from reference TRBV7-2 and TRBJ2-7): GAGVSQSPSNKVTEKGKDVELRCDPISGHTALYWYRQSLGQGLEFLIYFQGNSAPDKSGLPSDRFSAERTGGSVSTLTIQRTQQEDSAVYLCASSPHGSRSYEQYFGPGTRLTVT.

The J gene is TRBJ2-7, the V gene TRBV5-5, with 7 bases aligning to TRBD2. The trim removed 0 bases at V and 3 bases at J, leaving 15 bases unmatched. Germline V gives CDR1 SGHKS, CDR2 YYEKEE (reference sequence). CDR3 length: 18 residues. CDR3 region: CASSLAPSGTTSYYEQYF. CDR3 DNA sequence: TGTGCCAGCAGCTTGGCGCCTTCCGGGACTACCTCTTACTACGAGCAGTACTTC.

The chain links TRBV3-1 (or the pseudogene TRBV3-2) to TRBJ1-2; D gene ambiguous. The germline V and J ends were trimmed by 0 bases and 0 bases, with 5 bases remaining between them. Germline lookup yields CDR1 LGHDT and CDR2 YNNKEL (reference sequence). The CDR3 extends over 14 amino acids. The CDR3 spells CASSQEAANYGYTF. CDR3 DNA: TGTGCCAGCAGCCAAGAGGCCGCTAACTATGGCTACACCTTC.

Worth noting for this clone: In the same sample, other DNA sequences code for this CDR3. V and J are TRBV6-5 and TRBJ1-4; a weak D match, TRBD1 (5 bases). The germline V gene has CDR1 MNHEY and CDR2 SVGAGI. V shed 2 bases and J shed 2 bases, with 9 bases lying between them. The CDR3 consists of 15 residues. CDR3 nucleotide sequence: TGTGCCAGCAGTTACCCAGGGCAGACTAATGAAAAACTGTTTTTT. It specifies CASSYPGQTNEKLFF.

The chain employs TRBV9 and TRBJ1-1, with a tentative D call TRBD1 (6 bases). Germline CDR1 and CDR2: SGDLS and YYNGEE. The V gene lost 4 bases and the J gene lost 6 bases, with 16 bases spanning the gap. The CDR3 has 14 residues. CDR3 region: CASSPWDILPEAFF. In DNA form, the CDR3 reads TGTGCCAGCAGCCCGTGGGACATATTGCCTGAAGCTTTCTTT.

This chain uses TRBV27 with TRBJ1-2, with 8 bases that match TRBD1. J was trimmed by 8 bases and V by 6 bases; bases with no gene match: 5. Looked up from germline, CDR1 is MNHEY and CDR2 is SMNVEV (reference sequence). The CDR3 is 12 amino acids. The CDR3 here is CASSPTGAGYTF. The CDR3 DNA reads TGTGCCAGCAGCCCGACAGGGGCCGGCTACACCTTC.

The chain employs TRBV12-3 or TRBV12-4 and TRBJ2-3; D is ambiguous. V lost 7 bases and J 6 bases, leaving 5 bases between the germline ends. The CDR3 sequence is 10 residues long. The CDR3 coding sequence is TGTGCCAGCAATTCGGATACGCAGTATTTT. Protein: CASNSDTQYF.

The chain carries TRBV7-6 and TRBJ1-4; 7 bases fit TRBD1. CDR3 length: 15 amino acids. CDR1 SGHVS and CDR2 FNYEAQ come from the germline V gene. Losses at the gene ends were 5 bases for V and 3 bases for J; bases not matched to a gene: 6. The CDR3 sequence: CASSPRQGPNEKLFF. In nucleotides, the CDR3 is TGTGCCAGCAGCCCCCGACAGGGACCTAATGAAAAACTGTTTTTT.

V gene TRBV7-8 combines with J gene TRBJ1-6, with 9 nucleotides matching TRBD1. The CDR3 length is 18 residues. Trimming cost V 5 bases and J 0 bases; bases outside gene matches: 8. The germline gives CDR1 SGHVS, CDR2 FQNEAQ. CDR3 bases: TGTGCCAGCAGCAAAAGGACAGGGGAGAGCTCCTATAATTCACCCCTCCACTTT. Encoded protein: CASSKRTGESSYNSPLHF.

The chain links TRBV4-1 to TRBJ2-7; 9 nucleotides agree with TRBD1. The CDR3 is 16 residues long. Germline loops: CDR1 MGHRA, CDR2 YSYEKL. The V gene end was trimmed by 0 bases and the J gene end by 3 bases; junction bases not matched to a gene: 6. The CDR3 is CASSQDSGTGFYEQYF. The DNA for the CDR3 is TGCGCCAGCAGCCAAGATTCCGGGACAGGGTTCTACGAGCAGTACTTC.

The chain carries TRBV2 and TRBJ2-3; possibly TRBD2 for D (5 bases). CDR1 is SNHLY, CDR2 FYNNEI, per germline. Trimming took off 2 bases at V and 2 bases at J, with 11 bases between the two ends. There are 15 residues in the CDR3. CDR3 residues: CASSEFSSLTDTQYF. The CDR3 DNA reads as TGTGCCAGCAGTGAATTTTCTAGCCTCACAGATACGCAGTATTTT.

The chain joins TRBV2 to TRBJ2-7; a weak D match, TRBD1 (5 bases). V lost 4 bases and J lost 2, with 12 bases in between. This CDR3 spans 14 amino acids. The germline V gene encodes CDR1 SNHLY and CDR2 FYNNEI. The CDR3 bases are TGTGCCAGCAGTGGGTGGACAACTCCCTACGAGCAGTACTTC. Amino acids: CASSGWTTPYEQYF.